Below are 13 T cell receptor beta chains sequenced from a single sample in a study of regulatory T cells in long-lasting Graves disease. Library construction for TCR beta used iRepertoire HTBI primers and Arm-PCR of CDR3 regions. TCRdb processed the multiplex PCR reads anew with MiXCR; each CDR3 protein has one entry. The repertoire holds roughly 450,000 distinct CDR3 sequences, with around a fifth as singletons. Time point defined: persistent/refractory GD, antithyroid drugs over 5 years with positive TRAb. From PBMCs, RNA was extracted and then used to make the TCR library. The sample was peripheral blood mononuclear cells (PBMCs), taken when the disease was refractory, from a patient treated with antithyroid drugs. The receptors stem from a female donor with Graves disease.

V is TRBV20-1 and J is TRBJ2-7, with 14 bases aligning to TRBD2. J was trimmed by 6 bases and V by 6 bases; bases with no gene match: 10. The CDR3 is 15 amino acids. In germline, CDR1 is DFQATT, CDR2 SNEGSKA (reference sequence). This chain's CDR3 is CSALGLAGEESEQYF. CDR3 nucleotides: TGCAGTGCGTTGGGACTAGCGGGAGAGGAAAGCGAGCAGTACTTC.

The table lists this clonotype with a few counts. This sequence may be a read error, since a much larger clone differs from it by one base. The chain carries TRBV3-1 and TRBJ2-2; 8 nucleotides agree with TRBD1. With V trimmed by 3 bases and J by 1 base, 1 base remained unmatched. In germline, CDR1 is LGHDT, CDR2 YNNKEL (reference sequence). The CDR3 extends over 15 amino acids. The CDR3 here is CASSHGTGNTGELFF. The CDR3 DNA sequence: TGTGCCAGCAGCCACGGGACAGGGAACACCGGGGAGCTGTTTTTT.

This clonotype came up once. The rearrangement links TRBV28 to TRBJ2-7, with 10 positions matching TRBD1. Trimming removed 6 bases from V and 5 bases from J; junction bases left unmatched: 16. This CDR3 comprises 17 residues. CDR1 is MDHEN, CDR2 SYDVKM, per germline. CDR3 amino acids: CASRPFEGQGPLDEQYF. The CDR3 DNA reads as TGTGCCAGCAGACCCTTTGAGGGACAGGGGCCGCTGGACGAGCAGTACTTC.

This clonotype was counted ten times or more. This rearrangement joins TRBV9 to TRBJ2-7, with unresolved D. Germline V gives CDR1 SGDLS, CDR2 YYNGEE. The germline V and J ends were trimmed by 7 bases and 0 bases, with 11 bases remaining between them. This CDR3 is built from 13 residues. In DNA, the CDR3 is TGTGCCAGCCGCTATAGAGACTCCTACGAGCAGTACTTC. Amino acid sequence: CASRYRDSYEQYF.

The CDR3 DNA follows: TGTGCCAGCGGCAGGAGCGGGGGGGCCAACGTCCTGACTTTC. Translated, it gives CASGRSGGANVLTF. The chain employs TRBV27 and TRBJ2-6; tentative D call: TRBD2 (6 bases). With 8 bases removed from V and 4 bases from J, the gap between germline ends came to 12 bases. This CDR3 region has 14 residues. CDR1 is MNHEY, CDR2 SMNVEV, per germline (reference sequence). Together with reference TRBV27 and TRBJ2-6, the CDR3 gives the full variable domain: EAQVTQNPRYLITVTGKKLTVTCSQNMNHEYMSWYRQDPGLGLRQIYYSMNVEVTDKGDVPEGYKVSRKEKRNFPLILESPSPNQTSLYFCASGRSGGANVLTFGAGSRLTVL.

This clonotype was detected many times. V is TRBV13 and J is TRBJ2-5; the D gene is possibly TRBD2 (6 bases). Looked up from germline, CDR1 is PRHDT and CDR2 is FYEKMQ (reference sequence). V was trimmed by 5 bases and J by 4 bases, leaving 20 bases between them. The length of the CDR3 is 16 residues. The CDR3 DNA follows: TGTGCCAGCAGCGCCTCTACTTACGGGGGAGGAGAGACCCAGTACTTC. Translation gives CASSASTYGGGETQYF.

This clonotype was counted at least ten times. The rearrangement joins TRBV6-2 or TRBV6-3 to TRBJ1-5, with D perhaps matching TRBD1 (5 bases). CDR1 is MNHEY and CDR2 is SVGEGT in the germline V gene. Trimming left V 5 bases short and J 1 base short, with 21 bases between. This CDR3 region has 18 residues. CDR3 residues: CASSEGDVREESNQPQHF. The CDR3 coding sequence is TGTGCCAGCAGTGAAGGGGATGTCAGGGAAGAGAGCAATCAGCCCCAGCATTTT.

This clonotype came up a few times. The V gene is TRBV29-1, the J gene TRBJ1-2; D uncertain. Germline assignment: CDR1 SQVTM and CDR2 ANQGSEA. The CDR3 consists of 11 residues. Trimming pared 5 bases from V and 5 bases from J, leaving 9 bases between. The chain's CDR3 is CSVWVSYGYTF. Here the CDR3 DNA reads TGCAGCGTTTGGGTATCTTATGGCTACACCTTC.

This clonotype was counted a few times. CDR3 region: CAISGSDSSSYEQYF. The CDR3 DNA reads as TGTGCCATCAGTGGCTCAGACAGCAGCTCCTACGAGCAGTACTTC. The chain has TRBV10-3 and TRBJ2-7; possibly TRBD1 for D (5 bases). Germline CDR1 and CDR2: ENHRY and SYGVKD. The CDR3 totals 15 residues. Deletions cut 4 bases from V and 0 bases from J, with 13 bases between.

This clonotype showed up just a few times. This chain links TRBV11-2 with TRBJ2-3, with D maybe TRBD2 (6 bases). The germline gives CDR1 SGHAT, CDR2 FQNNGV. The V and J ends lost 2 bases and 6 bases respectively, with 12 bases between them. The CDR3 is 14 residues long. CDR3 in amino acids: CASSLNVGGDTQYF. The DNA for the CDR3 is TGTGCCAGCAGCTTAAATGTAGGAGGGGATACGCAGTATTTT.

Notes on this clonotype: At one boundary the junction diverges from the germline segment, which might be a read error. The chain is built from TRBV2 and TRBJ2-1; 11 bases align to TRBD2. Germline V gene sequence: CDR1 SNHLY, CDR2 FYNNEI. The CDR3 runs to 15 residues. The CDR3 reads CASRVAGGSYNGQFF. In DNA, the CDR3 is TGTGCCAGCAGAGTAGCGGGAGGGTCCTACAATGGGCAGTTCTTC.

The chain carries TRBV27 and TRBJ2-1; 10 positions match TRBD2. J lost 8 bases, V lost 5 bases, and 12 bases had no gene match. Per the germline V gene, CDR1 is MNHEY and CDR2 is SMNVEV (reference sequence). The CDR3 extends over 16 amino acids. The CDR3 reads CASSLGLAAQLYEQFF. The CDR3 DNA reads as TGTGCCAGCAGTCTAGGACTAGCGGCCCAGCTTTATGAGCAGTTCTTC.

This clonotype was detected only a few times. Mismatch with germline at one junction end may stem from a read error. The rearrangement uses TRBV11-3 and TRBJ2-5, with 11 bases that match TRBD2. CDR1 and CDR2 from the germline V gene are SGHNT and YENEEA. CDR3 length: 17 residues. The CDR3 loop reads CANSLVRLAGRKETQYF. In DNA form, the CDR3 reads TGTGCCAACAGCTTAGTGAGACTAGCGGGGAGAAAAGAGACCCAGTACTTC.